This is a list of T cell receptor beta chains from one sample in a study of shared clonotypes between healthy human individuals. Sequencing was performed with immunoSEQ multiplex PCR; in TCRdb, only in-frame clones are kept and a portion is missing. Here the sample spans fewer than 130,000 clones, about 72% being singletons. Input material: memory CD8+ T cells sorted from blood. The receptors stem from a woman aged 30 to 39 in good health. Each CDR3 is given with its conserved first and last residue. A D gene is named only where the DNA matches it firmly. Expanded clones are given a class, and other clones once, few, many or no size at all.

V gene	D gene	clone size	J gene	CDR3 DNA	CDR3 protein
TRBV28	TRBD1	.	TRBJ1-3	TGTGCCAGCAGTGAAACAGGGGCCTCTGGAAACACCATATATTTT	CASSETGASGNTIYF
TRBV4-2	TRBD2	.	TRBJ2-2	TGTGCCAGCAGCATTATAGCGGGAGGGCCGTTCGGGGAGCTGTTTTTT	CASSIIAGGPFGELFF
TRBV11-2	.	.	TRBJ1-3	TGTGCCAGCAGCCCGCTGATGGCTCACTCTGGAAACACCATATATTTT	CASSPLMAHSGNTIYF
TRBV6-5	.	many	TRBJ2-1	TGTGCCACTGGGAAACTAGGCTCCTACAATGAGCAGTTCTTC	CATGKLGSYNEQFF
TRBV5-1	.	.	TRBJ1-1	TGCGCCAGCAGCTTGCGGACCAACACTGAAGCTTTCTTT	CASSLRTNTEAFF
TRBV30	.	.	TRBJ2-7	TGTGCCTGGAGTACAAGGGGGGACACAAAACAGTACTTC	CAWSTRGDTKQYF
TRBV7-9	.	once	TRBJ2-3	TGTGCCAGCAGCTTACCCAGGGAGTGGACAGATACGCAGTATTTT	CASSLPREWTDTQYF
TRBV27	TRBD2	.	TRBJ2-7	TGTGCCAGCAGCAAAGTAGCGGGAGCCGTCCACGAGCAGTACTTC	CASSKVAGAVHEQYF
TRBV28	.	once	TRBJ2-5	TGTGCCAGCAGTTCCTATCGACAGGTGGTGACCCAGTACTTC	CASSSYRQVVTQYF
TRBV7-8	.	once	TRBJ2-1	TGTGCCAGCAGCTTCCCCGGGATCCAGAATGAGCAGTTCTTC	CASSFPGIQNEQFF
TRBV5-1	TRBD1	.	TRBJ2-3	TGCGCCAGCAGCTGGGGGGACAGGGGATTAGCAGATACGCAGTATTTT	CASSWGDRGLADTQYF
TRBV29-1	TRBD2	.	TRBJ2-1	TGCAGCCTCTCCGGGACTAGCGGGAGCGATGAGCAGTTCTTC	CSLSGTSGSDEQFF
TRBV18	.	.	TRBJ1-5	TGTGCCAGCTCACCCGGGGGTAGCAATCAGCCCCAGCATTTT	CASSPGGSNQPQHF
TRBV25-1	TRBD1	.	TRBJ1-1	TGTGCCAGCAGTGACCGACAGGGGAACACTGAAGCTTTCTTT	CASSDRQGNTEAFF
TRBV4-1	.	.	TRBJ1-1	TGCGCCAGCAGCCAAGTAGACATATCGAACACTGAAGCTTTCTTT	CASSQVDISNTEAFF
TRBV18	TRBD1	.	TRBJ1-2	TGTGCCAGCTCACCGCAGGGGGCTGACTATGGCTACACCTTC	CASSPQGADYGYTF
TRBV9	.	.	TRBJ2-7	TGTGCCAGCAGCGTAGGGGGCGCTACCTACGAGCAGTACTTC	CASSVGGATYEQYF
TRBV28	TRBD2	few	TRBJ2-5	TGTGCCAGCAGTGGGCAAGGTAGCGGGGTACGGACCCAGTACTTC	CASSGQGSGVRTQYF
TRBV19	.	.	TRBJ2-1	TGTGCCAGTAGTCCCCGGCTAGCGCGCTACAATGAGCAGTTCTTC	CASSPRLARYNEQFF
TRBV4-1	.	.	TRBJ2-1	TGCGCCAGCAGTCCCTCCCCAGGGTATAATTCTTATGAGCAGTTCTTC	CASSPSPGYNSYEQFF
TRBV5-8	.	.	TRBJ2-7	TGTGCCAGCAGCCGCAGACCGGAGGCGGGCTACGAGCAGTACTTC	CASSRRPEAGYEQYF
TRBV19	TRBD2	.	TRBJ2-7	TGTGCCAGTGGGGCTAGCGGGAGCTACGAGCAGTACTTC	CASGASGSYEQYF
TRBV10-3	TRBD2	.	TRBJ2-1	TGTGCCAGTACAGTACTAGCGGGCCGGTACAATGAGCAGTTCTTC	CASTVLAGRYNEQFF
TRBV19	.	few	TRBJ1-2	TGTGCCAGTAGTATTTGGCAGGGTCAAATCGAAGATGGCTACACCTTC	CASSIWQGQIEDGYTF
TRBV4-1	.	.	TRBJ1-1	TGCGCCAGCAGGGCCGAACGGACCCAACTCACTGAAGCTTTCTTT	CASRAERTQLTEAFF
TRBV7-9	TRBD2	few	TRBJ2-7	TGTGCCAGCAGCCAAGAAGGGGCGGGAGATCCCTACGAGCAGTACTTC	CASSQEGAGDPYEQYF
TRBV28	.	.	TRBJ1-5	TGTGCCAGCAGTGTGGCAGCAAATCAGCCCCAGCATTTT	CASSVAANQPQHF
TRBV29-1	TRBD2	.	TRBJ2-1	TGCAGCGTCGACAAACTAGCGACCTACAATGAGCAGTTCTTC	CSVDKLATYNEQFF